The 30 T cell receptor beta chains below come from one sample, sequenced in a study of radiation and T cells in renal cell carcinoma. The assay was immunoSEQ multiplex PCR, and TCRdb's table has in-frame clones only and misses some. The repertoire holds 45,000 to 55,000 clones, with roughly 80% as singletons. Time point in this sample: blood 2 weeks post-SBRT. Treatment: 15 Gy SBRT to primary tumor, nephrectomy 4 weeks later. This material consisted of blood, taken from a patient whose treatment included radiotherapy and nephrectomy. The origin of the receptors is a woman in her sixties or seventies with renal cell carcinoma.

This clone was recorded once. The CDR3 loop reads CASSLGRRETTEAFF. The DNA for the CDR3 is TGTGCCAGCAGCTTAGGTCGCAGGGAGACGACTGAAGCTTTCTTT. This sequence joins TRBV13 and TRBJ1-1, with D maybe TRBD1 (5 bases). V gave up 0 bases and J gave up 5 bases, with 13 bases separating them. The germline gives CDR1 PRHDT, CDR2 FYEKMQ (reference sequence). The CDR3 consists of 15 residues.

This clone was seen ten or more times. The rearrangement joins TRBV7-9 to TRBJ1-1; a weak D match, TRBD1 (5 bases). V lost 5 bases and J 6 bases, leaving 19 bases between the germline ends. CDR1 and CDR2 from the germline V gene are SEHNR and FQNEAQ (reference sequence). The CDR3 length is 15 residues. CDR3 region: CASSPEGGLGAEAFF. The CDR3 DNA reads TGTGCCAGCAGCCCCGAGGGCGGGTTAGGGGCTGAAGCTTTCTTT.

V usage is TRBV7-2 and J usage is TRBJ2-6; D not certain. This CDR3 spans 16 amino acids. Per the germline V gene, CDR1 is SGHTA and CDR2 is FQGNSA. The V end lost 2 bases, the J end lost 0 bases, and 8 bases lay between the germline ends. The CDR3 nucleotides are TGTGCCAGCAGCTTAAATCCAGACTCTGGGGCCAACGTCCTGACTTTC. This codes for CASSLNPDSGANVLTF.

This rearrangement joins TRBV18 to TRBJ2-4, with no clear D. This CDR3 spans 18 amino acids. In germline, CDR1 is KGHSH, CDR2 LQKENI. The V end was cut by 8 bases, the J end by 0 bases, with 23 bases between. This chain's CDR3 is CASHKDRSERIAKNIQYF. The CDR3 DNA reads as TGTGCCAGCCACAAGGACCGGTCCGAACGAATAGCCAAAAACATTCAGTACTTC.

This chain links TRBV6-5 with TRBJ2-1, with TRBD2 identical over 9 bases. Trimming at V came to 0 bases and at J to 4 bases, leaving 4 bases not matched to a gene. The CDR3 loop spans 16 amino acids. In germline, CDR1 is MNHEY, CDR2 SVGAGI. This chain's CDR3 is CASSYSSSGRYNEQFF. The CDR3 coding sequence is TGTGCCAGCAGTTACTCGAGCAGCGGGAGGTACAATGAGCAGTTCTTC.

This sequence joins TRBV30 and TRBJ1-6; D possibly corresponds to TRBD1 (5 bases). The CDR3 runs to 13 residues. V dropped 6 bases and J dropped 7 bases, with 13 bases sitting between them. Per the germline V gene, CDR1 is GTSNPN and CDR2 is SVGIG (reference sequence). In DNA form, the CDR3 reads TGTGCCTGTCTCGGGACCTCGAATTCACCCCTCCACTTT. This gives the protein CACLGTSNSPLHF.

The rearrangement joins TRBV7-2 to TRBJ1-1; D perhaps matches TRBD1 (6 bases). V lost 6 bases to trimming and J lost 0 bases, with 11 bases between them. The CDR3 totals 14 residues. Germline lookup yields CDR1 SGHTA and CDR2 FQGNSA. The CDR3, as DNA: TGTGCCAGCAGACAGGGAAACATGAACACTGAAGCTTTCTTT. It yields the protein CASRQGNMNTEAFF.

The rearrangement links TRBV19 to TRBJ2-7; D may be TRBD1 or TRBD2 (6 bases each). The CDR3 consists of 15 residues. Trimming stripped 5 bases from V and 3 bases from J, with 17 bases between. CDR1 and CDR2 from the germline V gene are LNHDA and SQIVND (reference sequence). The CDR3 DNA reads TGTGCCAGTAGTGGGAATAGGGGGGCGGACTACGAGCAGTACTTC. Residues: CASSGNRGADYEQYF.

The gene calls are TRBV20-1 and TRBJ2-1; D is ambiguous. V lost 2 bases and J lost 5, with 4 bases in between. This CDR3 spans 11 amino acids. CDR1 and CDR2 (germline): DFQATT, SNEGSKA (reference sequence). CDR3 amino acids: CSARSDNEQFF. In nucleotides, the CDR3 is TGCAGTGCTAGATCTGACAATGAGCAGTTCTTC.

The rearrangement joins TRBV4-1 to TRBJ2-4; a possible D gene is TRBD1 (6 bases). Germline V gene lookup returns CDR1 MGHRA and CDR2 YSYEKL. Deletions cut 4 bases from V and 0 bases from J, with 13 bases between. CDR3 size: 16 residues. The CDR3 DNA is TGCGCCAGCAGCCGATTAGACAGGATAGCCAAAAACATTCAGTACTTC. Translation gives CASSRLDRIAKNIQYF.

The rearrangement joins TRBV9 to TRBJ2-5, with D perhaps matching TRBD1 or TRBD2 (5 bases each). The V end was cut by 1 base, the J end by 5 bases, with 24 bases between. Germline lookup yields CDR1 SGDLS and CDR2 YYNGEE. The CDR3 totals 18 residues. The CDR3 DNA reads as TGTGCCAGCAGCGTACTTCCCTACCGCGAGGGGCGCGAGGAGACCCAGTACTTC. Translation: CASSVLPYREGREETQYF. Using reference TRBV9 and TRBJ2-5 for the parts outside the CDR3, the full variable domain is DSGVTQTPKHLITATGQRVTLRCSPRSGDLSVYWYQQSLDQGLQFLIQYYNGEERAKGNILERFSAQQFPDLHSELNLSSLELGDSALYFCASSVLPYREGREETQYFGPGTRLLVL.

This clone was detected only a few times. V and J are TRBV6-1 and TRBJ1-4, with 9 bases that match TRBD1. This CDR3 is built from 14 residues. Germline V gene lookup returns CDR1 MNHNS and CDR2 SASEGT. J lost 7 bases, V lost 5 bases, and 5 bases had no gene match. The CDR3 loop is CASSSGTGSEKLFF. The CDR3 DNA sequence: TGTGCCAGCAGTAGCGGGACAGGGTCTGAAAAACTGTTTTTT.

This clone was recorded only once. The chain combines TRBV7-8 with TRBJ1-3; no reliable D call. CDR1 is SGHVS, CDR2 FQNEAQ, per germline. This CDR3 has 14 residues. The V end was cut by 5 bases, the J end by 3 bases, with 11 bases between. The CDR3 nucleotides read TGTGCCAGCAGCACCCGGACGGATGGAAACACCATATATTTT. Translation gives CASSTRTDGNTIYF.

The chain links TRBV5-1 to TRBJ2-1, with 11 bases identical to TRBD2. Germline CDR1 SGHRS, CDR2 YFSETQ. V lost 3 bases to trimming and J lost 3 bases; unmatched junction nucleotides: 2. CDR3 length: 15 amino acids. The CDR3 spells CASSSGTSGYNEQFF. The CDR3 DNA reads as TGCGCCAGCAGCTCCGGGACTAGCGGCTACAATGAGCAGTTCTTC.

This chain links TRBV29-1 with TRBJ2-5, with 9 bases fitting TRBD1. CDR3 length equals 14 residues. V shed 7 bases, J shed 4 bases, and the junction held 10 bases outside the gene matches. Germline CDR1 is SQVTM and CDR2 is ANQGSEA. CDR3 DNA sequence: TGCAGCGCAACCCAGGGACAGGGATCAGAGACCCAGTACTTC. Translation gives CSATQGQGSETQYF.

V gene TRBV6-1 combines with J gene TRBJ2-2; unclear D gene. Germline values: CDR1 MNHNS, CDR2 SASEGT. This CDR3 has 14 amino acids. V was pared by 6 bases and J by 0 bases, with 8 bases between. CDR3 in DNA: TGTGCCAGCAGCGGCGGAACGAACACCGGGGAGCTGTTTTTT. Protein sequence: CASSGGTNTGELFF.

The CDR3 DNA reads TGTGCCAGCAGACGACCGGGACAGGGGGGGAAGCAGTTCTTC. Residues: CASRRPGQGGKQFF. This chain joins TRBV6-5 and TRBJ2-1, with TRBD1 identical over 11 bases. Germline V gene data show CDR1 as MNHEY and CDR2 as SVGAGI. The CDR3 has 14 amino acids. V lost 6 bases, J lost 11 bases, and 9 bases stayed unmatched.

This rearrangement joins TRBV5-6 to TRBJ1-3; D is perhaps TRBD1 (5 bases). Germline values: CDR1 SGHDT, CDR2 YYEEEE. This CDR3 has 12 residues. V lost 2 bases and J lost 7, with 7 bases in between. CDR3 sequence (DNA): TGTGCCAGCAGCTTCGGGGGGAACACCATATATTTT. Translating it yields CASSFGGNTIYF.

This chain links TRBV20-1 with TRBJ2-7; D call uncertain. Trimming removed 3 bases from V and 6 bases from J, with 6 bases in between. The CDR3 has 10 amino acids. The germline V gene has CDR1 DFQATT and CDR2 SNEGSKA (reference sequence). CDR3 sequence (DNA): TGCAGTGCTAGCGCCCGCGAGCAGTACTTC. Protein product: CSASAREQYF.

This chain uses TRBV6-1 with TRBJ1-5; no firm D call. The CDR3 runs to 14 residues. The germline V gene has CDR1 MNHNS and CDR2 SASEGT. The germline V and J ends were trimmed by 1 base and 4 bases, with 8 bases remaining between them. The CDR3 DNA is TGTGCCAGCAGTGAAGGGGTGGTTAATCAGCCCCAGCATTTT. Encoded protein: CASSEGVVNQPQHF.

The chain recombines TRBV7-2 with TRBJ2-7; no definite D call. Germline V CDR1 and CDR2: SGHTA, FQGNSA. Trimming shortened V by 5 bases and J by 4 bases, and 6 bases separated the two germline ends. This CDR3 spans 11 amino acids. Written as DNA, the CDR3 is TGTGCCAGCAGCGAAAAGTACGAGCAGTACTTC. This translates into CASSEKYEQYF.

V usage is TRBV7-2 and J usage is TRBJ1-5; D not certain. The ends were cut back, 5 bases at V and 0 bases at J, with 11 bases in the middle. This CDR3 has 15 residues. Germline V CDR1 and CDR2: SGHTA, FQGNSA. CDR3 sequence reads: CASSLSAVSNQPQHF. CDR3 in DNA: TGTGCCAGCAGCCTTTCCGCGGTTAGCAATCAGCCCCAGCATTTT.

The gene calls are TRBV7-9 and TRBJ1-1; 7 bases match TRBD1. CDR3 length equals 13 residues. Germline V CDR1 and CDR2: SEHNR, FQNEAQ (reference sequence). The ends lost 3 bases at V and 11 bases at J; junction bases unmatched: 9. The CDR3 loop reads CASSFPGGLGAFF. The CDR3 DNA follows: TGTGCCAGCAGCTTCCCAGGGGGGCTGGGGGCTTTCTTT.

This sequence joins TRBV2 and TRBJ1-6; TRBD1 might be the D (6 bases). V lost 6 bases and J lost 6, with 12 bases in between. The CDR3 runs to 14 residues. Germline V gene lookup returns CDR1 SNHLY and CDR2 FYNNEI. The CDR3 sequence: CASRAGTSNSPLHF. Written as DNA, the CDR3 is TGTGCCAGCAGAGCCGGGACAAGTAATTCACCCCTCCACTTT.

V is TRBV6-1 and J is TRBJ2-3; 9 bases fit TRBD2. Trimming removed 4 bases from V and 4 bases from J; junction bases left unmatched: 15. Germline lookup yields CDR1 MNHNS and CDR2 SASEGT. The length of the CDR3 is 18 residues. CDR3 in DNA: TGTGCCAGCAGTGGCGAGGGAGTTAGCGGGAGCTCGGCAGATACGCAGTATTTT. Translated: CASSGEGVSGSSADTQYF.

This clone was seen once. This chain links TRBV7-6 with TRBJ2-7; the D gene is possibly TRBD2 (5 bases). Germline loops: CDR1 SGHVS, CDR2 FNYEAQ. This CDR3 comprises 15 residues. Trimming left V 1 base short and J 2 bases short, with 12 bases between. CDR3 in amino acids: CASSLGRTNTYEQYF. DNA of the CDR3: TGTGCCAGCAGCTTAGGGAGGACGAACACCTACGAGCAGTACTTC. Variable domain in full (rest from reference TRBV7-6 and TRBJ2-7): GAGVSQSPRYKVTKRGQDVALRCDPISGHVSLYWYRQALGQGPEFLTYFNYEAQQDKSGLPNDRFSAERPEGSISTLTIQRTEQRDSAMYRCASSLGRTNTYEQYFGPGTRLTVT.

J is TRBJ2-1 and V is TRBV10-3, with D possibly being TRBD2 (5 bases). This CDR3 region has 17 residues. V was trimmed by 0 bases and J by 0 bases, leaving 12 bases between them. CDR1 and CDR2 from the germline V gene are ENHRY and SYGVKD. CDR3 protein: CAISESTEGTSYNEQFF. Here the CDR3 DNA reads TGTGCCATCAGTGAGTCTACAGAGGGAACCTCCTACAATGAGCAGTTCTTC.

The table lists this clone with a count of one. This chain uses TRBV7-9 with TRBJ1-3; no firm D call. The CDR3 consists of 15 residues. Trimming took 8 bases from V and 4 from J, leaving 18 bases between them. Germline values: CDR1 SEHNR, CDR2 FQNEAQ (reference sequence). The CDR3 here is CASSWTDRGGNTIYF. CDR3 in DNA: TGTGCCAGCTCCTGGACGGACCGAGGGGGAAACACCATATATTTT.

V and J are TRBV2 and TRBJ1-3; D gene uncertain. Germline loops: CDR1 SNHLY, CDR2 FYNNEI. Trimming took off 1 base at V and 0 bases at J, with 7 bases between the two ends. The CDR3 totals 15 residues. The CDR3 sequence is CASSEGEGSGNTIYF. CDR3 sequence (DNA): TGTGCCAGCAGTGAAGGGGAAGGCTCTGGAAACACCATATATTTT.

This chain connects TRBV6-1 to TRBJ2-7, with 10 bases that match TRBD2. The CDR3 has 15 residues. CDR1 and CDR2 (germline): MNHNS, SASEGT. V was pared by 6 bases and J by 3 bases, with 8 bases of the junction left unmatched. CDR3 region: CASSDPSGSLYEQYF. As DNA, the CDR3 is TGTGCCAGCAGCGACCCTAGCGGGAGCCTCTACGAGCAGTACTTC.